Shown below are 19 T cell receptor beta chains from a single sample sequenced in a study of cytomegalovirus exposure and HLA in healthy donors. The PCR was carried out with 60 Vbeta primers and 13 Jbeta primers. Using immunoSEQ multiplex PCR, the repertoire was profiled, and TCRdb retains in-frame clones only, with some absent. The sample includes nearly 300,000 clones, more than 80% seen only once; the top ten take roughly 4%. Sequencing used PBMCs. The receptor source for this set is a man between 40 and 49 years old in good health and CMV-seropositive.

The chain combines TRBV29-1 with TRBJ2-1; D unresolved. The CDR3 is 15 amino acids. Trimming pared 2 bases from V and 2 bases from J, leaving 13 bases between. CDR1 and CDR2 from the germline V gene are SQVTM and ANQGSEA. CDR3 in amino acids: CSVELLAEPYNEQFF. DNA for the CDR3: TGCAGCGTTGAACTGTTAGCCGAACCCTACAATGAGCAGTTCTTC.

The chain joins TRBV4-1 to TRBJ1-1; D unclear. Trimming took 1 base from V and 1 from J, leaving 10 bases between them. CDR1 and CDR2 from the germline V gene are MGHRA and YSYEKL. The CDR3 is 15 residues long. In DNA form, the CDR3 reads TGCGCCAGCAGCCAAGTCTTTAACGGGAACACTGAAGCTTTCTTT. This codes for CASSQVFNGNTEAFF.

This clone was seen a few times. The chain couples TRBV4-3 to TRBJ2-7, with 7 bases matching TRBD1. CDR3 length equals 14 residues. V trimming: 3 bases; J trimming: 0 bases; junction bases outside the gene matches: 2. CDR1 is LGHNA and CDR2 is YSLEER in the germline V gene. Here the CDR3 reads CASSQGQLSYEQYF. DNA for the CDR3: TGCGCCAGCAGCCAGGGACAGCTCTCCTACGAGCAGTACTTC.

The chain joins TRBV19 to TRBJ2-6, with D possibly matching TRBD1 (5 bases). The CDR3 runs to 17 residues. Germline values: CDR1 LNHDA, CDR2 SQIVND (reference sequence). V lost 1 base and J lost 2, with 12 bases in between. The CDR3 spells CASSIASPGPGANVLTF. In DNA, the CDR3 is TGTGCCAGTAGTATAGCCTCCCCAGGGCCTGGGGCCAACGTCCTGACTTTC.

The CDR3 sequence: CASSEGGNEQFF. CDR3 nucleotide sequence: TGTGCCAGCAGTGAAGGAGGTAATGAGCAGTTCTTC. The chain couples TRBV25-1 to TRBJ2-1, with a possible D match to TRBD2 (5 bases). V was clipped by 2 bases and J by 7 bases, with 6 bases between them. The CDR3 has 12 residues. CDR1 is MGHDK, CDR2 SYGVNS, per germline.

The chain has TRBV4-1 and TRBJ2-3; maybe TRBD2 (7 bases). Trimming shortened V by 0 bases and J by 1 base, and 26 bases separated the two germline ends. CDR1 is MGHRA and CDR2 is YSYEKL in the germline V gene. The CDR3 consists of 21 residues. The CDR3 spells CASSQERFSGRGGKRTDTQYF. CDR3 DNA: TGCGCCAGCAGCCAAGAAAGGTTTTCGGGCAGGGGAGGGAAACGCACAGATACGCAGTATTTT.

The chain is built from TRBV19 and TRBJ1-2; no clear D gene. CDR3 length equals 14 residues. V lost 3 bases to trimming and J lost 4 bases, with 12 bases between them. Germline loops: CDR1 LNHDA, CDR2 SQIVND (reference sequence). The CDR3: CASSISGPTYGYTF. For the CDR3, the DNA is TGTGCCAGTAGTATTTCTGGGCCCACCTATGGCTACACCTTC. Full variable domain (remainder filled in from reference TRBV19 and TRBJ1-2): DGGITQSPKYLFRKEGQNVTLSCEQNLNHDAMYWYRQDPGQGLRLIYYSQIVNDFQKGDIAEGYSVSREKKESFPLTVTSAQKNPTAFYLCASSISGPTYGYTFGSGTRLTVV.

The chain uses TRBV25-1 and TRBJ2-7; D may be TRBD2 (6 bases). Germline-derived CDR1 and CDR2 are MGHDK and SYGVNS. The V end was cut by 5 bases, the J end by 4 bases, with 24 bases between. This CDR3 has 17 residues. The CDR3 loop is CASSPYSQRVGIYEQYF. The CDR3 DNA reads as TGTGCCAGCAGTCCTTACTCCCAGCGGGTTGGAATTTACGAGCAGTACTTC.

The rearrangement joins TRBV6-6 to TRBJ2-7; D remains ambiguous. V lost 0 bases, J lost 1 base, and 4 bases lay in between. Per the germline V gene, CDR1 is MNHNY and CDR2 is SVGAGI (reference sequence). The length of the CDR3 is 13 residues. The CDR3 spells CASSYSTSYEQYF. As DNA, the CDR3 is TGTGCCAGCAGTTACTCGACTTCCTACGAGCAGTACTTC.

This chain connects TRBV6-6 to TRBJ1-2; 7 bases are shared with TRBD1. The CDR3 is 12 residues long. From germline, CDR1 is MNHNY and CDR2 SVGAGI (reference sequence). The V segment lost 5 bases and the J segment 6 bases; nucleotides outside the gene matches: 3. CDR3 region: CASSQDRDGYTF. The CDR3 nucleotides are TGTGCCAGCAGTCAAGACAGGGATGGCTACACCTTC.

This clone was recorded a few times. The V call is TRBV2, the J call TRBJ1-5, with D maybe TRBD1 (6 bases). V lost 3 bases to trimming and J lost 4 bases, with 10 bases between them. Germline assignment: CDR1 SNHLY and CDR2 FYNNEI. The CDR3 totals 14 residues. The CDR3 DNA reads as TGTGCCAGCAGTGATTACAGGGAGAATCAGCCCCAGCATTTT. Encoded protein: CASSDYRENQPQHF. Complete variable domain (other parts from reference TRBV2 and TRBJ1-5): EPEVTQTPSHQVTQMGQEVILRCVPISNHLYFYWYRQILGQKVEFLVSFYNNEISEKSEIFDDQFSVERPDGSNFTLKIRSTKLEDSAMYFCASSDYRENQPQHFGDGTRLSIL.

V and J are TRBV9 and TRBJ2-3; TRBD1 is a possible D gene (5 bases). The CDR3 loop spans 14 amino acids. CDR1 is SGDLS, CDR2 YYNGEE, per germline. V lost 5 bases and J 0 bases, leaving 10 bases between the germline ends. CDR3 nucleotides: TGTGCCAGCAGTGAACAGGTTAGCACAGATACGCAGTATTTT. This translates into CASSEQVSTDTQYF.

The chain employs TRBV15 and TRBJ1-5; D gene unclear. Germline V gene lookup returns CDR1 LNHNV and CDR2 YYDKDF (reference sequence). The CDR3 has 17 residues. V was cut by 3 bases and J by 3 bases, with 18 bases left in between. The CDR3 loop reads CATSSFLGGSNNQPQHF. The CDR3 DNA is TGTGCCACCAGCAGTTTCCTCGGAGGGAGCAACAATCAGCCCCAGCATTTT.

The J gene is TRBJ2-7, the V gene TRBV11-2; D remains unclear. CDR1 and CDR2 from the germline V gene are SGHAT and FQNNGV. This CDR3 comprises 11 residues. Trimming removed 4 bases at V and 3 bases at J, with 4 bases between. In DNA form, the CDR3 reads TGTGCCAGCAGCTCGTACTACGAGCAGTACTTC. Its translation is CASSSYYEQYF. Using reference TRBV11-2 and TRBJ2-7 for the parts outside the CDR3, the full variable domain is EAGVAQSPRYKIIEKRQSVAFWCNPISGHATLYWYQQILGQGPKLLIQFQNNGVVDDSQLPKDRFSAERLKGVDSTLKIQPAKLEDSAVYLCASSSYYEQYFGPGTRLTVT.

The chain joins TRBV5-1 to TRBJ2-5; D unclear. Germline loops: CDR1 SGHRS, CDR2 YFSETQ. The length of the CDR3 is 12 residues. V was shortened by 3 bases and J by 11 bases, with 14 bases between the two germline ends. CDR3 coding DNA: TGCGCCAGCAGCTCCCCCTCTTTGGAGCAGTACTTC. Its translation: CASSSPSLEQYF.

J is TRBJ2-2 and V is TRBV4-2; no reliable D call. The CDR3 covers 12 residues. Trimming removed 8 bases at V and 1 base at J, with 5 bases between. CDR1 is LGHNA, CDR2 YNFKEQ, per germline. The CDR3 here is CASYGNTGELFF. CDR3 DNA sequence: TGTGCCAGCTACGGGAACACCGGGGAGCTGTTTTTT.

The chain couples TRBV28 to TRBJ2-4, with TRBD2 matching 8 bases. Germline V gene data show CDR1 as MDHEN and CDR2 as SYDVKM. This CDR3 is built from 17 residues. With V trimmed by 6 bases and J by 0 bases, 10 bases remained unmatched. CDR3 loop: CASSLGAGGLAKNIQYF. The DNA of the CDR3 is TGTGCCAGCAGCCTAGGGGCGGGAGGCCTAGCCAAAAACATTCAGTACTTC.

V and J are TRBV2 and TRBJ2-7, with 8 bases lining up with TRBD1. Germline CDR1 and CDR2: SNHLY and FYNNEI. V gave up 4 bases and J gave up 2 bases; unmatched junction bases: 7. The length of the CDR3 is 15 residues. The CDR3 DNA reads TGTGCCAGCAGTGTATTAGGGACAGGCACCTACGAGCAGTACTTC. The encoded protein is CASSVLGTGTYEQYF.

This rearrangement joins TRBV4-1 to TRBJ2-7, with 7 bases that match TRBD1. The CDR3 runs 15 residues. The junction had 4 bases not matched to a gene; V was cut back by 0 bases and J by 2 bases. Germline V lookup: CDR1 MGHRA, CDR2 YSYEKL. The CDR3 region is CASSQEGGRAYEQYF. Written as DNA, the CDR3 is TGCGCCAGCAGCCAAGAAGGGGGCAGAGCCTACGAGCAGTACTTC.